Listed below are T cell receptor beta chains from one sample, sequenced in a study of cytomegalovirus exposure and HLA in healthy donors. Sequencing used immunoSEQ multiplex PCR; TCRdb keeps in-frame clones, though not all of them. Here the sample spans about 140,000 clones, around 82% being singletons. Source material: PBMCs. All receptors come from a man younger than 35 in good health and CMV-seropositive. CDR3s include the opening cysteine and the closing phenylalanine or tryptophan. The order of the fields is CDR3 DNA, CDR3 protein, V gene, D gene, clone size, J gene. The D gene is left open where the match is weak. Expanded clones are given a class, and other clones once, few, many or no size at all.

cdr3_nt: TGTGCCAGCAGTATCATGACAGGGTTCAACACTGAAGCTTTCTTT
cdr3_aa: CASSIMTGFNTEAFF
v_call: TRBV27
d_call: TRBD1
clone_size: NA
j_call: TRBJ1-1

cdr3_nt: TGCGCCAGCAGCCAAGGGGCAGATCATTATGGAAACACCATATATTTT
cdr3_aa: CASSQGADHYGNTIYF
v_call: TRBV4-1
d_call: NA
clone_size: NA
j_call: TRBJ1-3

cdr3_nt: TGCGCCAGCAGCTTAGGACAGGGCGATAGCAATCAGCCCCAGCATTTT
cdr3_aa: CASSLGQGDSNQPQHF
v_call: TRBV5-1
d_call: TRBD1
clone_size: few
j_call: TRBJ1-5

cdr3_nt: TGCAGCGTGGTCCGGGACAGGGACTCCTACGAGCAGTACTTC
cdr3_aa: CSVVRDRDSYEQYF
v_call: TRBV29-1
d_call: TRBD1
clone_size: NA
j_call: TRBJ2-7

cdr3_nt: TGTGCCAGCAGACCGGACAGGGGGCGACAGCAGTACTTC
cdr3_aa: CASRPDRGRQQYF
v_call: TRBV6-1
d_call: TRBD1
clone_size: NA
j_call: TRBJ2-7

cdr3_nt: TGTGCCAGCAGCTTGGGACTAGCGGGATCAGGGCAGTTCTTC
cdr3_aa: CASSLGLAGSGQFF
v_call: TRBV5-8
d_call: TRBD2
clone_size: NA
j_call: TRBJ2-1

cdr3_nt: TGTGCCAGCAGCGTACGACAGGGGGAGGGAGAGACCCAGTACTTC
cdr3_aa: CASSVRQGEGETQYF
v_call: TRBV5-4
d_call: TRBD1
clone_size: few
j_call: TRBJ2-5

cdr3_nt: TGTGCCAGCAGCTTAGGGGGGGAACAGCCCCAGCATTTT
cdr3_aa: CASSLGGEQPQHF
v_call: TRBV7-9
d_call: NA
clone_size: NA
j_call: TRBJ1-5

cdr3_nt: TGTGCCAGCAGCCCCGGGCGGGGGTCCTTTTCGGGGGCCAACGTCCTGACTTTC
cdr3_aa: CASSPGRGSFSGANVLTF
v_call: TRBV7-9
d_call: TRBD2
clone_size: once
j_call: TRBJ2-6

cdr3_nt: TGCGCCAGCAGCCAAGTAGTTAGGGCTAGCGGGAGGGATGAGCAGTTCTTC
cdr3_aa: CASSQVVRASGRDEQFF
v_call: TRBV4-1
d_call: TRBD2
clone_size: once
j_call: TRBJ2-1

cdr3_nt: TGCAGCGTTTCCGGGACAGGGGCCGGCGAGCAGTACTTC
cdr3_aa: CSVSGTGAGEQYF
v_call: TRBV29-1
d_call: TRBD1
clone_size: NA
j_call: TRBJ2-7

cdr3_nt: TGTGCCGCTGGGACCGGGACAGCCTTCTATGGCTACACCTTC
cdr3_aa: CAAGTGTAFYGYTF
v_call: TRBV6-1
d_call: TRBD1
clone_size: NA
j_call: TRBJ1-2

cdr3_nt: TGTGCCAGCAGTAGCCGGGACTTACACTACGAGCAGTACTTC
cdr3_aa: CASSSRDLHYEQYF
v_call: TRBV6-1
d_call: NA
clone_size: once
j_call: TRBJ2-7

cdr3_nt: TGTGCCAGCAGTTCAGCCCGGGACAGGACCATCTACGAGCAGTACTTC
cdr3_aa: CASSSARDRTIYEQYF
v_call: TRBV6-5
d_call: TRBD1
clone_size: NA
j_call: TRBJ2-7

cdr3_nt: TGTGCCAGCAGCTTACAGGGTGGCACTGAAGCTTTCTTT
cdr3_aa: CASSLQGGTEAFF
v_call: TRBV28
d_call: NA
clone_size: NA
j_call: TRBJ1-1

cdr3_nt: TGTGCCAGCAGCTTAGGCGCTGAGCAGTTCTTC
cdr3_aa: CASSLGAEQFF
v_call: TRBV7-9
d_call: NA
clone_size: NA
j_call: TRBJ2-1

cdr3_nt: TGTGCCAGCAGCCTCTTAGCGGGCAGAGAGTTCTTC
cdr3_aa: CASSLLAGREFF
v_call: TRBV27
d_call: TRBD2
clone_size: NA
j_call: TRBJ2-1

cdr3_nt: TGCAGCGTCGAGGGAGTACGAACCGGGGAGCTGTTTTTT
cdr3_aa: CSVEGVRTGELFF
v_call: TRBV29-1
d_call: NA
clone_size: NA
j_call: TRBJ2-2

cdr3_nt: TGTGCCAGTAGTAGCCGACAGGGACTTGGCCCGCTGGGAGCTTTCTTT
cdr3_aa: CASSSRQGLGPLGAFF
v_call: TRBV19
d_call: TRBD1
clone_size: NA
j_call: TRBJ1-1

cdr3_nt: TGCGCCAGCAGTTTAGGGGGTGTTCGTTACAATGAGCAGTTCTTC
cdr3_aa: CASSLGGVRYNEQFF
v_call: TRBV10-1
d_call: NA
clone_size: NA
j_call: TRBJ2-1

cdr3_nt: TGTGCCAGCAGCTTCAAGGGAGATAATGAAAAACTGTTTTTT
cdr3_aa: CASSFKGDNEKLFF
v_call: TRBV5-4
d_call: NA
clone_size: once
j_call: TRBJ1-4

cdr3_nt: TGCGCCAGTTCTAAAGGGGCCGAGACCCAGTACTTC
cdr3_aa: CASSKGAETQYF
v_call: TRBV5-1
d_call: NA
clone_size: NA
j_call: TRBJ2-5

cdr3_nt: TGCGCCAGCAGCTTGGGTAGCGGGAGAAGGGGGAATGAGCAGTTCTTC
cdr3_aa: CASSLGSGRRGNEQFF
v_call: TRBV5-1
d_call: TRBD2
clone_size: few
j_call: TRBJ2-1

cdr3_nt: TGCGCCAGCAGTGGACGGGGCTCCTACAATGAGCAGTTCTTC
cdr3_aa: CASSGRGSYNEQFF
v_call: TRBV10-2
d_call: NA
clone_size: few
j_call: TRBJ2-1

cdr3_nt: TGCAGCGTCCCTTGGCAGGGATCTCTTTCAAACTATGGCTACACCTTC
cdr3_aa: CSVPWQGSLSNYGYTF
v_call: TRBV29-1
d_call: NA
clone_size: few
j_call: TRBJ1-2

cdr3_nt: TGCAGCGCCGAGGGAGGGGGGGGCGAGCAGTACTTC
cdr3_aa: CSAEGGGGEQYF
v_call: TRBV29-1
d_call: NA
clone_size: NA
j_call: TRBJ2-7

cdr3_nt: TGTGCCACCAGCAGAGGACTAGCGGGAGGGCTTGGAGATACGCAGTATTTT
cdr3_aa: CATSRGLAGGLGDTQYF
v_call: TRBV15
d_call: TRBD2
clone_size: NA
j_call: TRBJ2-3

cdr3_nt: TGTGCCAGCAGTTTATTAGGGCAGGGGGTCGCGAGCTCCTACGAGCAGTACTTC
cdr3_aa: CASSLLGQGVASSYEQYF
v_call: TRBV27
d_call: TRBD1
clone_size: NA
j_call: TRBJ2-7

cdr3_nt: TGCGCCAGCAGCTTGGCAGGGAACCCCTACGAGCAGTACTTC
cdr3_aa: CASSLAGNPYEQYF
v_call: TRBV5-1
d_call: NA
clone_size: NA
j_call: TRBJ2-7

cdr3_nt: TGTGCTAGCAGTGCGGGGGGCCAGGGGGTCGGTGAGACCCAGTACTTC
cdr3_aa: CASSAGGQGVGETQYF
v_call: TRBV7-7
d_call: NA
clone_size: NA
j_call: TRBJ2-5

cdr3_nt: TGCGCCAGCAGCCAAGATTCTGGACAGGAGAGAGATACGCAGTATTTT
cdr3_aa: CASSQDSGQERDTQYF
v_call: TRBV4-1
d_call: TRBD1
clone_size: NA
j_call: TRBJ2-3

cdr3_nt: TGTGCCTGGAGCTTTCAGTCCGGGACAAGGAGAAACATTCAGTACTTC
cdr3_aa: CAWSFQSGTRRNIQYF
v_call: TRBV30
d_call: NA
clone_size: NA
j_call: TRBJ2-4

cdr3_nt: TGTGCCAGCAGCACAGGGCTAACTGGAAACACCATATATTTT
cdr3_aa: CASSTGLTGNTIYF
v_call: TRBV6-1
d_call: NA
clone_size: few
j_call: TRBJ1-3

cdr3_nt: TGTGCCAGCAGACTTGCCAGGGACACTGAAGCTTTCTTT
cdr3_aa: CASRLARDTEAFF
v_call: TRBV7-3
d_call: NA
clone_size: NA
j_call: TRBJ1-1

cdr3_nt: TGCGCCAGCTGGGGGGAGATTAATTCACCCCTCCACTTT
cdr3_aa: CASWGEINSPLHF
v_call: TRBV5-1
d_call: NA
clone_size: few
j_call: TRBJ1-6

cdr3_nt: TGTGCCAGTAGTATCCAGGGCTCTGGGGCCAACGTCCTGACTTTC
cdr3_aa: CASSIQGSGANVLTF
v_call: TRBV19
d_call: NA
clone_size: few
j_call: TRBJ2-6